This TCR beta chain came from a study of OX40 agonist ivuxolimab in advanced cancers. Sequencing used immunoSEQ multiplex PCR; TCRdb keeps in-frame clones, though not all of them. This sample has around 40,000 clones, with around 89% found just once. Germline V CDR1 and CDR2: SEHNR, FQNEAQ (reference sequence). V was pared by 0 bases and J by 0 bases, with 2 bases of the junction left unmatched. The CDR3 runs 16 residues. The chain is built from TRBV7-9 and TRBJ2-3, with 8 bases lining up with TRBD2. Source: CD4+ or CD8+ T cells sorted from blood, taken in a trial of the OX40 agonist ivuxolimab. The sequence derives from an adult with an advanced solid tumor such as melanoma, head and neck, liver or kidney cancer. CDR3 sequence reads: CASSLAGGESTDTQYF. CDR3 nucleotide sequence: TGTGCCAGCAGCTTAGCCGGGGGGGAGAGCACAGATACGCAGTATTTT.